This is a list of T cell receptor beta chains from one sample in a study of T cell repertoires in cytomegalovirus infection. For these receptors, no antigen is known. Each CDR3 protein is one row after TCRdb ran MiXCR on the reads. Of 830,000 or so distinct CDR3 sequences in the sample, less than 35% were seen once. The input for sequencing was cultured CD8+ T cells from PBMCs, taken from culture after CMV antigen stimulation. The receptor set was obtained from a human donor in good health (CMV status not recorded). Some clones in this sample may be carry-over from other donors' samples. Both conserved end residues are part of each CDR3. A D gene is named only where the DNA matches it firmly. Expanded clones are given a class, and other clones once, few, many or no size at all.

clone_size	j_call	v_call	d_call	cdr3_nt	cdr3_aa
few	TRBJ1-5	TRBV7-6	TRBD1	TGTGCCAGCAGTAAGGGACAGGGACTTTATCAGCCCCAGCATTTT	CASSKGQGLYQPQHF
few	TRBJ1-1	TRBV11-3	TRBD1	TGTGCCAGCAGCTTAGGGAGACAGGGTCCCACTGAAGCTTTCTTT	CASSLGRQGPTEAFF
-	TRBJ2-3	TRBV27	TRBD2	TGTGCCAGCAGTTTGGGACTAGTGGGGGGCAGTCTCACAGATACGCAGTATTTT	CASSLGLVGGSLTDTQYF
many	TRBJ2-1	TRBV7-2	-	TGTGCCAGCAGCTTTAGGCCTCCGGCCGGGCCTTACAATGAGCAGTTCTTC	CASSFRPPAGPYNEQFF
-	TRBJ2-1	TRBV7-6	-	TGTGCCAGCAGCCCCCTTTATCCGACAGCCCGCTCCTACAATGAGCAGTTCTTC	CASSPLYPTARSYNEQFF
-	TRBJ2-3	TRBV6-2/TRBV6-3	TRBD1	TGTGCCAGCAGCCTATCTTCACAGGGGGCGCCGGGAGATACGCAGTATTTT	CASSLSSQGAPGDTQYF
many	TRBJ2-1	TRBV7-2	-	TGTGCCAGCAGCTTAGTTGCGATTTCCTACAATGAGCAGTTCTTC	CASSLVAISYNEQFF
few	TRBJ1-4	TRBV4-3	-	TGCGCCAGCAGCCAAGATGGCAAACCAACTAATGAAAAACTGTTTTTT	CASSQDGKPTNEKLFF
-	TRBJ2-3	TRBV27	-	TGTGCCAGCAGGGAGATTAGCACAGATACGCAGTATTTT	CASREISTDTQYF
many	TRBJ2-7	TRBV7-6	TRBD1	TGTGCCAGCAGCCCCGGGACAGGGGGATTCTACGAGCAGTACTTC	CASSPGTGGFYEQYF
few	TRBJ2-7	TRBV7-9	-	TGTGCCAGCACCCTAAAGGATTCAGGCTACGAGCAGTACTTC	CASTLKDSGYEQYF